These 20 T cell receptor beta chains originate from one sample sequenced in a study of vaccination effects on CD4 cells after COVID-19 (dated by TCRdb to 2022 to 2024). In the ViraFEST assay, PBMC were stimulated with viral peptide pools, and antigen-specific CD4+ T cell clonotypes were then identified by expansion using TCR sequencing. After 10 to 11 days of culture, CD4+ T cells were isolated with the EasySep CD4+ T cell isolation kit. Negative nucleocapsid antibody results before and after vaccination confirmed that the healthy vaccine recipients had no prior SARS-CoV-2 infection. Libraries were prepared through the immunoSEQ multiplex PCR assay. TCRdb obtained this table from immuneACCESS and retained in-frame rearrangements with V and J assigned. These tables miss some clones; where compared with another copy, unresolved V genes account for less than half of the shortfall, and the remainder is unexplained. A total of about 41,000 clones appear in this sample, roughly 76% of them only once. Roughly 24% of the sample goes to the ten largest clones.

These TCRs' antigens remain unknown. The sequencing used CD4+ T cells from PBMCs cultured with HCoV-OC43 spike peptides, collected before COVID-19 vaccination. The cell subset or site label corresponds to: HCoV-OC43 spike overlapping peptide pool stimulation. The receptors were sampled from a human donor who received a COVID-19 vaccine.

The gene calls are TRBV5-1 and TRBJ2-2; D is perhaps TRBD2 (5 bases). Germline V gives CDR1 SGHRS, CDR2 YFSETQ. CDR3 length: 16 residues. V lost 0 bases and J lost 0, with 9 bases in between. The CDR3 bases are TGCGCCAGCAGCTTGGGGCTAGCAGCGAACACCGGGGAGCTGTTTTTT. Translated: CASSLGLAANTGELFF.

The V and J genes are TRBV10-3 and TRBJ2-2; D perhaps matches TRBD1 (5 bases). In germline, CDR1 is ENHRY, CDR2 SYGVKD. With 8 bases removed from V and 6 bases from J, the gap between germline ends came to 13 bases. The CDR3 spans 13 residues. Here the CDR3 reads CAIGAGLPGELFF. DNA for the CDR3: TGTGCCATCGGGGCAGGGCTACCCGGGGAGCTGTTTTTT.

This rearrangement joins TRBV2 to TRBJ1-1; D unresolved. Trimming shortened V by 4 bases and J by 0 bases, and 6 bases separated the two germline ends. The CDR3 contains 13 residues. Germline CDR1 and CDR2: SNHLY and FYNNEI. The CDR3 region has the DNA TGTGCCAGCAGTGGACATATGAACACTGAAGCTTTCTTT. Translating it yields CASSGHMNTEAFF.

The chain joins TRBV5-4 to TRBJ1-1; 8 bases map to TRBD1. J gave up 1 base and V 7 bases, and 3 bases lay outside the gene matches. The CDR3 has 13 amino acids. Per germline, CDR1 SGHNT and CDR2 YYREEE (reference sequence). In DNA form, the CDR3 reads TGTGCCAGCGGAGACAGGGGGAACACTGAAGCTTTCTTT. It yields the protein CASGDRGNTEAFF.

The genes are TRBV3-1 (or the pseudogene TRBV3-2) and TRBJ2-3; 13 bases are a match to TRBD2. V shed 6 bases and J 8 bases; nucleotides not matched to a gene: 8. Germline V gives CDR1 LGHDT, CDR2 YNNKEL (reference sequence). The CDR3 covers 15 residues. The CDR3 sequence is CASRRLAGGKGTQYF. CDR3 DNA sequence: TGTGCCAGCAGGCGACTAGCGGGGGGAAAGGGTACGCAGTATTTT.

The chain employs TRBV6-5 and TRBJ2-1; TRBD1 agrees at 11 bases. CDR1 and CDR2 (germline): MNHEY, SVGAGI. CDR3 length: 15 amino acids. V dropped 7 bases and J dropped 6; count of bases not matched to a gene: 8. The CDR3 bases are TGTGCCAGCACCCTGGGACAGGGGGATGGCAATGAGCAGTTCTTC. This encodes CASTLGQGDGNEQFF.

This CDR3 is CASSLVRDRYTGELFF. The CDR3 DNA reads as TGTGCCAGCAGCTTGGTCCGGGACAGATACACCGGGGAGCTGTTTTTT. The rearrangement links TRBV5-4 to TRBJ2-2, with 7 nucleotides matching TRBD1. This CDR3 region has 16 residues. Germline V CDR1 and CDR2: SGHNT, YYREEE (reference sequence). Trimming at V came to 0 bases and at J to 3 bases, leaving 5 bases not matched to a gene. The full variable domain, completed using reference TRBV5-4 and TRBJ2-2, is ETGVTQSPTHLIKTRGQQVTLRCSSQSGHNTVSWYQQALGQGPQFIFQYYREEENGRGNFPPRFSGLQFPNYSSELNVNALELDDSALYLCASSLVRDRYTGELFFGEGSRLTVL.

The CDR3 here is CSVGEAGQNTEAFF. The CDR3, as DNA: TGCAGCGTTGGGGAGGCAGGGCAGAACACTGAAGCTTTCTTT. The rearrangement joins TRBV29-1 to TRBJ1-1; weak D call: TRBD1 (5 bases). This CDR3 region has 14 residues. Germline lookup yields CDR1 SQVTM and CDR2 ANQGSEA. Between the trimmed V and J ends, which lost 4 bases and 1 base, there was a span of 13 bases.

The rearrangement joins TRBV2 to TRBJ1-5, with TRBD1 as a possible D gene (6 bases). Trimming took 8 bases from V and 2 from J, leaving 7 bases between them. The CDR3 loop spans 12 amino acids. Germline CDR1 reads SNHLY; CDR2 reads FYNNEI. The CDR3 region has the DNA TGTGCCAGCGAGGGGGGCAATCAGCCCCAGCATTTT. Translating gives CASEGGNQPQHF.

The chain couples TRBV5-1 to TRBJ2-5; D ambiguous. Per the germline V gene, CDR1 is SGHRS and CDR2 is YFSETQ. The CDR3 sequence is 11 residues long. Deletions cut 4 bases from V and 1 base from J, with 2 bases between. CDR3 loop: CASSAQETQYF. The CDR3 bases are TGCGCCAGCAGCGCCCAAGAGACCCAGTACTTC.

This clone is a singleton in its sample. The rearrangement joins TRBV4-2 to TRBJ2-1; 9 bases align to TRBD2. V was pared by 3 bases and J by 6 bases, with 9 bases of the junction left unmatched. The CDR3 runs 16 residues. Germline CDR1 LGHNA, CDR2 YNFKEQ. CDR3 nucleotide sequence: TGTGCCAGCAGCCATACCCCGGGACTAGCCGGCAATGAGCAGTTCTTC. Its translation: CASSHTPGLAGNEQFF.

The V gene is TRBV12-3 or TRBV12-4, the J gene TRBJ2-7; 7 bases align to TRBD2. The CDR3 runs to 12 residues. In nucleotides, the CDR3 is TGTGCCAGCAGTTTAGGGGGGGGGACCCTAAGCGTC. It specifies CASSLGGGTLSV.

This clone was detected a few times. The chain employs TRBV2 and TRBJ1-2; a possible D gene is TRBD1 (5 bases). CDR1 and CDR2 (germline): SNHLY, FYNNEI. The CDR3 contains 13 residues. The V gene lost 3 bases and the J gene lost 3 bases, with 8 bases spanning the gap. CDR3 in DNA: TGTGCCAGCAGTGAGTCGGGGGACTATGGCTACACCTTC. Translation: CASSESGDYGYTF. Filled out from reference TRBV2 and TRBJ1-2, the complete variable domain reads EPEVTQTPSHQVTQMGQEVILRCVPISNHLYFYWYRQILGQKVEFLVSFYNNEISEKSEIFDDQFSVERPDGSNFTLKIRSTKLEDSAMYFCASSESGDYGYTFGSGTRLTVV.

CDR3 nucleotide sequence: TGCGCCAGCAGACTACTAGCGACATCTTACTCCTACAATGAGCAGTTCTTC. Amino acid sequence: CASRLLATSYSYNEQFF. The chain recombines TRBV5-1 with TRBJ2-1; 7 bases are shared with TRBD2. The junction had 11 bases not matched to a gene; V was cut back by 5 bases and J by 0 bases. CDR1 and CDR2 from the germline V gene are SGHRS and YFSETQ. This CDR3 comprises 17 residues.

This clone has only a few counts. This rearrangement joins TRBV5-1 to TRBJ1-2; TRBD1 agrees at 8 bases. Germline lookup yields CDR1 SGHRS and CDR2 YFSETQ. The junction had 12 bases not matched to a gene; V was cut back by 4 bases and J by 7 bases. CDR3 size: 15 residues. The CDR3 region has the DNA TGCGCCAGCAGCCCCTCCGGGACAGGTGGAACTGGCTACACCTTC. This translates into CASSPSGTGGTGYTF.

The rearrangement uses TRBV28 and TRBJ2-1; the match to TRBD2 covers 10 bases. CDR3 length: 14 residues. Per germline, CDR1 MDHEN and CDR2 SYDVKM. J gave up 7 bases and V 8 bases, and 8 bases lay outside the gene matches. The CDR3 DNA is TGTGCCAGCGGGGCTAGCGGGGGTGGGAATGAGCAGTTCTTC. It translates to CASGASGGGNEQFF.

The chain employs TRBV29-1 and TRBJ1-4, with 7 bases matching TRBD1. Germline V gene lookup returns CDR1 SQVTM and CDR2 ANQGSEA. V shed 6 bases, J shed 10 bases, and the junction held 8 bases outside the gene matches. The length of the CDR3 is 12 residues. CDR3: CSVQGQEGKLFF. The CDR3 DNA reads as TGCAGCGTACAGGGGCAGGAAGGAAAACTGTTTTTT. The complete variable domain, with remaining parts taken from reference TRBV29-1 and TRBJ1-4, reads SAVISQKPSRDICQRGTSLTIQCQVDSQVTMMFWYRQQPGQSLTLIATANQGSEATYESGFVIDKFPISRPNLTFSTLTVSNMSPEDSSIYLCSVQGQEGKLFFGSGTQLSVL.

The V and J genes are TRBV5-8 and TRBJ1-1, with a possible D match to TRBD1 (6 bases). This CDR3 comprises 14 residues. Germline lookup yields CDR1 SGHTS and CDR2 YDEGEE. V lost 6 bases and J 4 bases, leaving 16 bases between the germline ends. As DNA, the CDR3 is TGTGCCAGCAACAGCGGACAGCGCACCACTGAAGCTTTCTTT. It codes for CASNSGQRTTEAFF.

The chain links TRBV7-2 to TRBJ2-6, with D uncertain. This CDR3 contains 13 residues. From germline, CDR1 is SGHTA and CDR2 FQGNSA. V was pared by 4 bases and J by 4 bases, with 5 bases between. DNA of the CDR3: TGTGCCAGCAGCTCCGCCGGGGCCAACGTCCTGACTTTC. Its protein product is CASSSAGANVLTF.

The rearrangement joins TRBV11-3 to TRBJ2-2; tentatively, D is TRBD2 (6 bases). Germline loops: CDR1 SGHNT, CDR2 YENEEA. The ends were cut back, 2 bases at V and 4 bases at J, with 11 bases in the middle. The CDR3 extends over 15 amino acids. This chain's CDR3 is CASSLSGLLTGELFF. For the CDR3, the DNA is TGTGCCAGCAGCTTATCGGGACTCCTCACCGGGGAGCTGTTTTTT.